This T cell receptor (beta chain) was recovered during a study of cytomegalovirus exposure and HLA in healthy donors. Using immunoSEQ multiplex PCR, the repertoire was profiled, and TCRdb retains in-frame clones only, with some absent. The table lists 190,000 or so clones, approximately 83% of them singletons. Details on this clone: Its matching antigen is unknown.

The V gene end was trimmed by 3 bases and the J gene end by 4 bases; junction bases not matched to a gene: 8. Germline V CDR1 and CDR2: SGHTA, FQGNSA. This CDR3 has 16 amino acids. Study-wide points: Many donors shared some public TCRs, even though most TCR sequences were rare.

The sequence was collected from a woman aged 18-35 years in good health and CMV-seropositive. Material for sequencing was PBMCs. V is TRBV7-2 and J is TRBJ2-3; 9 bases match TRBD1. CDR3: CASSLGDRGWPDTQYF. CDR3 bases: TGTGCCAGCAGCTTGGGCGACAGGGGGTGGCCAGATACGCAGTATTTT.